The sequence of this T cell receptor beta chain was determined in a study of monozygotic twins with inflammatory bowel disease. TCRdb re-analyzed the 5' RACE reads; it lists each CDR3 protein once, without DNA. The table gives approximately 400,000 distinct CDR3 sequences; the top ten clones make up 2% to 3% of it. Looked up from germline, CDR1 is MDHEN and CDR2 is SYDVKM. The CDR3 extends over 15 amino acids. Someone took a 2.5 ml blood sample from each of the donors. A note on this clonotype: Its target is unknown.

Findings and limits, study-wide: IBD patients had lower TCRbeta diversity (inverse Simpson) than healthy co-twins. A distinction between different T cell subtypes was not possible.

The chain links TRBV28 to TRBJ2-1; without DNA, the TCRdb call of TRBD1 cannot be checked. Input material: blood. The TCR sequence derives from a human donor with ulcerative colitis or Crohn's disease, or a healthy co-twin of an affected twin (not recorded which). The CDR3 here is CASRLQGLNYNEQFF.